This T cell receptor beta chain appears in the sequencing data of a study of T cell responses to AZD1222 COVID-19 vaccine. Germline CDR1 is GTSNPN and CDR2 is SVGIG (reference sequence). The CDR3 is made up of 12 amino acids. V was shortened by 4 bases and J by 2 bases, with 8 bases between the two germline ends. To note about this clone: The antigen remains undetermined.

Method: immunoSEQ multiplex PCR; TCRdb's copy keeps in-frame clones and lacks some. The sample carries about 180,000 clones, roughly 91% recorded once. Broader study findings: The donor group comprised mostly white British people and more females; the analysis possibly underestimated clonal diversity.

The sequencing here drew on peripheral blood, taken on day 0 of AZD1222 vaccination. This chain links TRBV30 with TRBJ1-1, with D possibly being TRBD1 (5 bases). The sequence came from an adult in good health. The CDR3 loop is CAWNQGNTEAFF. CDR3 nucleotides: TGTGCCTGGAACCAGGGTAACACTGAAGCTTTCTTT.